The present TCR beta chain was sequenced within a study of spatial heterogeneity in lung cancer. Study in general: Where available, sequencing covered follow-up PBMC samples, taken at a median of about 2 years after resection. For the average unique TCR and UMI combination, more than 9.5 occurrences appeared in raw reads.

Specified time point: blood at routine non-recurrence follow-up after resection. The CDR3 is 13 amino acids. Per the germline V gene, CDR1 is SQVTM and CDR2 is ANQGSEA. Trimming removed 6 bases from V and 14 bases from J; junction bases left unmatched: 12. On each TCR cDNA molecule, a unique molecular identifier was present. Using its own MiXCR run on the 5' RACE reads, TCRdb lists one record per CDR3 protein. The data contain fewer than 45,000 distinct CDR3 sequences, about 10% of them singletons. This sequence joins TRBV29-1 and TRBJ2-1; 11 nucleotides align to TRBD2. The receptor comes from a female donor with early-stage non-small cell lung cancer. The sample was PBMCs, taken at follow-up. Written as DNA, the CDR3 is TGCAGCGTGCTCCTAGCGGGGGGAGGGAAGAAGTTCTTC. Encoded protein: CSVLLAGGGKKFF.